The clone carrying this TCR beta chain turned up a few times. Its antigen is unidentified. Donor samples were obtained from healthy Caucasian individuals from Russia, aged 6 to 90. Each individual donor underwent a draw of about 11 milliliters of peripheral blood. Each sample had at least 6 million PBMCs isolated. The sample comes from a study of blood T cells in healthy people across ages. Findings and limits, study-wide: Donor CMV status, an unknown factor, possibly confounded changes in expanded clonotypes.

CDR3 size: 17 residues. Deletions cut 2 bases from V and 1 base from J, with 14 bases between. Through a sample-barcoded 5' primer and a J-beta primer mix, a second PCR was run for about 6 to 11 cycles. TCRdb analysed the 5' RACE reads with MiXCR anew, one entry per CDR3 protein. The data contain approximately 880,000 distinct CDR3 sequences, about 48% of them singletons. The specimen sequenced was blood. The TCR sequence derives from a man aged 30-40 years in good health. The V call is TRBV12-3 or TRBV12-4, the J call TRBJ2-2, with D perhaps matching TRBD2 (6 bases). CDR3 sequence (DNA): TGTGCCAGCAGTTTAAACTATTTCGGGGGGAACACCGGGGAGCTGTTTTTT. Amino acids: CASSLNYFGGNTGELFF.